This T cell receptor (beta chain) was captured by sequencing in a study of monozygotic twins with cystic fibrosis. Study-level information: Library input was about 3 micrograms of fragmented DNA, with approximately 14 PCR cycles.

Details on this clone: Its antigen remains unknown.

The repertoire was sequenced with immunoSEQ multiplex PCR; TCRdb's copy has only in-frame clones and lacks some. The table lists about 10,000 clones, more than 99% of them singletons. Study results and caveats: Monozygotic CF twin pairs shared significantly more nucleotide-identical clonotypes than unrelated CF individuals did. Low clonality (median roughly 0.009) suggested a mostly naive repertoire. Shared CDR3 numbers were not associated with age, concordance or severity.

Trimming shortened V by 2 bases and J by 7 bases, and 16 bases separated the two germline ends. The germline V gene has CDR1 SGHDT and CDR2 YYEEEE. The CDR3 consists of 14 residues. The chain carries TRBV5-6 and TRBJ2-7; D could derive from TRBD1 or TRBD2 (5 bases each). The sample comprised blood. The TCR was taken from a man between 18 and 35 years old with cystic fibrosis. The CDR3 region has the DNA TGTGCCAGCAGCTTCGGGACCACCCTGAAGGAGCAGTACTTC. Amino acid sequence: CASSFGTTLKEQYF.